The 16 T cell receptor beta chains below all came from one sample that was sequenced in a study of somatic mutations in cytotoxic T cells in rheumatoid arthritis (dated by TCRdb to between 2016 and 2019). Libraries were prepared through the immunoSEQ multiplex PCR assay. The table comes from immuneACCESS by way of TCRdb, which keeps in-frame sequences with V and J called. Part of the clones is missing from these tables; in studies checked, under half for an unresolved V gene and the rest for unknown reasons. A total of some 7,000 clones appear in this sample, 74% of them only once. 15% to 20% of the sample belongs to the ten largest clones. Source material: CD8+ T cells sorted from blood. Receptor source: an adult with rheumatoid arthritis.

The V gene is TRBV5-1, the J gene TRBJ2-7, with 7 bases fitting TRBD1. CDR1 is SGHRS and CDR2 is YFSETQ in the germline V gene. There are 14 residues in the CDR3. Trimming removed 0 bases from V and 4 bases from J; junction bases left unmatched: 4. The CDR3, as DNA: TGCGCCAGCAGCTTGGGTACAGGGGAGTACGAGCAGTACTTC. It encodes CASSLGTGEYEQYF.

This chain uses TRBV19 with TRBJ2-2; 9 bases are a match to TRBD1. CDR3 length: 15 amino acids. CDR1 is LNHDA, CDR2 SQIVND, per germline (reference sequence). J was trimmed by 3 bases and V by 5 bases; bases with no gene match: 4. The CDR3 sequence: CASSSRDRDTGELFF. The CDR3 region has the DNA TGTGCCAGTAGTTCCCGGGACAGGGACACCGGGGAGCTGTTTTTT.

This rearrangement joins TRBV10-3 to TRBJ2-7; the match to TRBD1 covers 7 bases. This CDR3 comprises 13 residues. J was trimmed by 0 bases and V by 6 bases; bases with no gene match: 2. The germline V gene has CDR1 ENHRY and CDR2 SYGVKD. The CDR3 spells CAISPGGSYEQYF. CDR3 coding DNA: TGTGCCATCAGCCCAGGGGGCTCCTACGAGCAGTACTTC.

The CDR3 coding sequence is TGTGCCAGCAGCCCGAGGGGCCTATCCTACAATGAGCAGTTCTTC. This gives the protein CASSPRGLSYNEQFF. The chain employs TRBV9 and TRBJ2-1, with D possibly called TRBD1 or TRBD2 (5 bases each). CDR1 and CDR2 from the germline V gene are SGDLS and YYNGEE. V shed 4 bases and J shed 1 base, with 12 bases lying between them. The CDR3 length is 15 residues.

This chain joins TRBV7-3 and TRBJ1-1; D unresolved. The CDR3 consists of 14 residues. The V and J ends lost 2 bases and 3 bases respectively, with 10 bases between them. Germline loops: CDR1 SGHTA, CDR2 FQGTGA. The chain's CDR3 is CASSLAEGYTEAFF. Written as DNA, the CDR3 is TGTGCCAGCAGCTTAGCGGAAGGGTACACTGAAGCTTTCTTT.

This chain joins TRBV27 and TRBJ1-4; D call uncertain. The V and J ends lost 6 bases and 7 bases respectively, with 15 bases between them. Per germline, CDR1 MNHEY and CDR2 SMNVEV (reference sequence). CDR3 length equals 14 residues. The CDR3 bases are TGTGCCAGCAGCCCCCTAAAGATCGGTGAAAAACTGTTTTTT. Protein product: CASSPLKIGEKLFF. The variable domain in full, completed from reference TRBV27 and TRBJ1-4, reads EAQVTQNPRYLITVTGKKLTVTCSQNMNHEYMSWYRQDPGLGLRQIYYSMNVEVTDKGDVPEGYKVSRKEKRNFPLILESPSPNQTSLYFCASSPLKIGEKLFFGSGTQLSVL.

This chain uses TRBV27 with TRBJ1-2; D may be TRBD1 (6 bases). Trimming took 4 bases from V and 4 from J, leaving 13 bases between them. The CDR3 spans 14 residues. Germline V gene sequence: CDR1 MNHEY, CDR2 SMNVEV (reference sequence). The CDR3 DNA reads TGTGCCAGCAGTTCTCTTGACAGGATCTATGGCTACACCTTC. Translation gives CASSSLDRIYGYTF.

The V and J genes are TRBV10-3 and TRBJ2-3; D is unresolved. Germline assignment: CDR1 ENHRY and CDR2 SYGVKD. The CDR3 loop spans 17 amino acids. Trimming removed 6 bases at V and 0 bases at J, with 19 bases between. CDR3 in amino acids: CAISAVRETPSTDTQYF. The CDR3 DNA reads TGTGCCATCAGCGCGGTTCGCGAGACACCGAGCACAGATACGCAGTATTTT.

The V gene is TRBV6-5, the J gene TRBJ2-7, with a weak D call TRBD2 (6 bases). V was trimmed by 6 bases and J by 3 bases, leaving 15 bases between them. The CDR3 length is 14 residues. The germline V gene encodes CDR1 MNHEY and CDR2 SVGAGI. The CDR3 loop is CASSPGGLGYEQYF. Written as DNA, the CDR3 is TGTGCCAGCAGCCCCGGGGGTCTGGGCTACGAGCAGTACTTC.

This chain joins TRBV6-4 and TRBJ2-1, with D possibly TRBD2 on 7 matching bases. This CDR3 contains 15 residues. Germline V gives CDR1 MRHNA, CDR2 SNTAGT. Deletions cut 8 bases from V and 4 bases from J, with 18 bases between. CDR3 bases: TGTGCCAGCTCTGAGGGGGGGGGTCCATACAATGAGCAGTTCTTC. This gives the protein CASSEGGGPYNEQFF.

V usage is TRBV30 and J usage is TRBJ1-5; the D gene is possibly TRBD1 (5 bases). V was shortened by 4 bases and J by 3 bases, with 13 bases between the two germline ends. This CDR3 contains 14 residues. Germline V gives CDR1 GTSNPN, CDR2 SVGIG (reference sequence). CDR3 DNA: TGTGCCTGGACCCTCAGCGGACACAATCAGCCCCAGCATTTT. As protein: CAWTLSGHNQPQHF.

The chain joins TRBV29-1 to TRBJ2-1; no reliable D call. The length of the CDR3 is 14 residues. V was shortened by 2 bases and J by 4 bases, with 12 bases between the two germline ends. CDR1 is SQVTM, CDR2 ANQGSEA, per germline. CDR3 DNA sequence: TGCAGCGTTGAAAAGGCAATGGATTACAATGAGCAGTTCTTC. Translated: CSVEKAMDYNEQFF.

The chain carries TRBV5-6 and TRBJ1-1, with TRBD1 identical over 8 bases. The CDR3 is 14 residues long. CDR1 is SGHDT and CDR2 is YYEEEE in the germline V gene. Losses at the gene ends were 4 bases for V and 3 bases for J; bases not matched to a gene: 5. CDR3 sequence: CASSPGQGYTEAFF. CDR3 sequence (DNA): TGTGCCAGCAGCCCAGGACAGGGTTACACTGAAGCTTTCTTT. The whole variable domain, remainder taken from reference TRBV5-6 and TRBJ1-1, is DAGVTQSPTHLIKTRGQQVTLRCSPKSGHDTVSWYQQALGQGPQFIFQYYEEEERQRGNFPDRFSGHQFPNYSSELNVNALLLGDSALYLCASSPGQGYTEAFFGQGTRLTVV.

The chain joins TRBV5-6 to TRBJ1-4, with D tentatively TRBD1 (6 bases). The V and J ends lost 3 bases and 8 bases respectively, with 20 bases between them. The CDR3 totals 16 residues. Germline values: CDR1 SGHDT, CDR2 YYEEEE. The CDR3, as DNA: TGTGCCAGCAGCTCCCCCAGACAGGCGAAGCGAGAAAAACTGTTTTTT. Protein sequence: CASSSPRQAKREKLFF.

The chain is built from TRBV6-5 and TRBJ2-3, with 7 positions matching TRBD2. With V trimmed by 0 bases and J by 5 bases, 8 bases remained unmatched. The CDR3 has 16 residues. The germline CDR1 and CDR2 sequences are MNHEY and SVGAGI. Written as DNA, the CDR3 is TGTGCCAGCAGTTACTCTGGGGGGGGGTTGGTAGATACGCAGTATTTT. Residues: CASSYSGGGLVDTQYF.

V usage is TRBV4-1 and J usage is TRBJ2-1, with 8 nucleotides matching TRBD2. Germline-derived CDR1 and CDR2 are MGHRA and YSYEKL. The CDR3 extends over 16 amino acids. Trimming removed 4 bases from V and 2 bases from J; junction bases left unmatched: 7. The CDR3 here is CASSPPGGSTYNEQFF. The CDR3 DNA reads TGCGCCAGCAGCCCCCCGGGGGGGAGTACCTACAATGAGCAGTTCTTC.